The 30 T cell receptor beta chains below all came from one sample that was sequenced in a study of T cell changes during pregnancy in multiple sclerosis. The method was immunoSEQ multiplex PCR; TCRdb's version includes in-frame clones alone and lacks a portion of them. The sample lists 66,000 or so clones, 90% to 95% occurring once. This specimen was CD8+ T cells from peripheral blood mononuclear cells, taken before pregnancy. These receptors all come from a female donor with multiple sclerosis, enrolled in a pregnancy study.

V gene TRBV9 combines with J gene TRBJ2-7; D is unclear. Germline CDR1 and CDR2: SGDLS and YYNGEE. There are 13 residues in the CDR3. V was clipped by 2 bases and J by 3 bases, with 9 bases between them. For the CDR3, the DNA is TGTGCCAGCAGCGTCACAGCTAACTACGAGCAGTACTTC. Its translation is CASSVTANYEQYF.

This rearrangement joins TRBV18 to TRBJ2-7; 8 nucleotides match TRBD2. The germline V gene has CDR1 KGHSH and CDR2 LQKENI. The CDR3 extends over 15 amino acids. The V segment lost 6 bases and the J segment 1 base; nucleotides outside the gene matches: 8. The DNA for the CDR3 is TGTGCCAGCTCCCGAGGACTAGCACCGTCCTACGAGCAGTACTTC. Translation: CASSRGLAPSYEQYF.

The chain is built from TRBV4-2 and TRBJ1-1; 10 bases map to TRBD1. This CDR3 region has 14 residues. Germline loops: CDR1 LGHNA, CDR2 YNFKEQ. The trim removed 4 bases at V and 7 bases at J, leaving 6 bases unmatched. The CDR3 coding sequence is TGTGCCAGCAGCCCGCCGGGACAGGGGAATGAAGCTTTCTTT. Amino acids: CASSPPGQGNEAFF.

The count of this clone is one. The V and J genes are TRBV2 and TRBJ2-2, with TRBD2 identical over 12 bases. V trimming: 2 bases; J trimming: 4 bases; junction bases outside the gene matches: 5. Germline V gene data show CDR1 as SNHLY and CDR2 as FYNNEI. The CDR3 contains 17 residues. Here the CDR3 reads CASSELAGGAATGELFF. The DNA for the CDR3 is TGTGCCAGCAGTGAACTAGCGGGGGGGGCGGCCACCGGGGAGCTGTTTTTT.

The chain recombines TRBV2 with TRBJ1-1, with 7 bases that match TRBD1. This CDR3 contains 16 residues. V trimming: 2 bases; J trimming: 5 bases; junction bases outside the gene matches: 11. CDR1 is SNHLY and CDR2 is FYNNEI in the germline V gene. The CDR3 loop reads CASSESLDRVNTEAFF. Here the CDR3 DNA reads TGTGCCAGCAGTGAATCACTAGACAGGGTTAATACTGAAGCTTTCTTT.

V and J are TRBV15 and TRBJ2-1; perhaps TRBD2 as D (7 bases). Germline CDR1 and CDR2: LNHNV and YYDKDF (reference sequence). V was cut by 8 bases and J by 7 bases, with 15 bases left in between. This CDR3 is built from 13 residues. In DNA form, the CDR3 reads TGTGCCACCCGAGGGGGGGGTAGAAATGAGCAGTTCTTC. Translation: CATRGGGRNEQFF.

The chain employs TRBV18 and TRBJ2-5, with TRBD1 matching over 7 bases. This CDR3 has 14 residues. The germline gives CDR1 KGHSH, CDR2 LQKENI. The junction had 8 bases not matched to a gene; V was cut back by 8 bases and J by 2 bases. The CDR3 sequence is CASTSSRGQETQYF. The CDR3 nucleotides are TGTGCCAGCACCTCTTCCAGGGGGCAAGAGACCCAGTACTTC.

The V and J genes are TRBV4-2 and TRBJ2-7; possibly TRBD2 for D (6 bases). V was shortened by 0 bases and J by 4 bases, with 22 bases between the two germline ends. The CDR3 consists of 18 residues. Germline V lookup: CDR1 LGHNA, CDR2 YNFKEQ. CDR3 DNA: TGTGCCAGCAGCCAAGATGTATTGGAGAGACTAGACTATTACGAGCAGTACTTC. This gives the protein CASSQDVLERLDYYEQYF.

The CDR3 sequence: CASSLPGDRGRSGADTQYF. The CDR3 DNA reads TGTGCCAGCAGCCTCCCCGGGGACAGGGGACGGTCGGGCGCAGATACGCAGTATTTT. The chain is built from TRBV13 and TRBJ2-3, with TRBD1 identical over 10 bases. The length of the CDR3 is 19 residues. V lost 5 bases, J lost 4 bases, and 18 bases stayed unmatched. CDR1 is PRHDT, CDR2 FYEKMQ, per germline (reference sequence).

V usage is TRBV7-3 and J usage is TRBJ2-2; 7 nucleotides match TRBD1. The J segment lost 1 base and the V segment lost 5 bases, leaving 7 bases of the junction unmatched. This CDR3 has 16 residues. Germline V lookup: CDR1 SGHTA, CDR2 FQGTGA. The chain's CDR3 is CASSRRGGGNTGELFF. The CDR3 DNA reads as TGTGCCAGCAGCAGGCGAGGGGGCGGGAACACCGGGGAGCTGTTTTTT.

The J gene is TRBJ2-1, the V gene TRBV11-2; 7 bases fit TRBD1. The CDR3 covers 15 residues. The germline gives CDR1 SGHAT, CDR2 FQNNGV. V lost 5 bases to trimming and J lost 2 bases; unmatched junction nucleotides: 6. CDR3: CASSPYRGPYNEQFF. For the CDR3, the DNA is TGTGCCAGCAGCCCGTACAGGGGACCCTACAATGAGCAGTTCTTC.

This clone was seen only once. V usage is TRBV27 and J usage is TRBJ1-5; TRBD1 agrees at 7 bases. The CDR3 has 15 residues. With V trimmed by 5 bases and J by 5 bases, 9 bases remained unmatched. CDR1 is MNHEY and CDR2 is SMNVEV in the germline V gene (reference sequence). The CDR3 is CASSPRTGYHQPQHF. The DNA for the CDR3 is TGTGCCAGCAGTCCACGGACAGGCTATCATCAGCCCCAGCATTTT.

J is TRBJ2-7 and V is TRBV30; possible D gene TRBD1, 6 bases. V lost 3 bases to trimming and J lost 2 bases, with 14 bases between them. Germline loops: CDR1 GTSNPN, CDR2 SVGIG (reference sequence). This CDR3 region has 14 residues. Here the CDR3 reads CAWRAPGQPYEQYF. CDR3 bases: TGTGCCTGGAGGGCTCCGGGACAACCCTACGAGCAGTACTTC.

The V gene is TRBV5-4, the J gene TRBJ1-1; 7 nucleotides align to TRBD1. V gave up 9 bases and J gave up 5 bases; unmatched junction bases: 4. The CDR3 has 11 residues. Germline loops: CDR1 SGHNT, CDR2 YYREEE (reference sequence). The CDR3 region has the DNA TGTGCCATTTGGGACAGTACTGAAGCTTTCTTT. It encodes CAIWDSTEAFF.

The rearrangement joins TRBV7-9 to TRBJ1-1, with unresolved D. Germline V CDR1 and CDR2: SEHNR, FQNEAQ (reference sequence). V dropped 3 bases and J dropped 1 base, with 6 bases sitting between them. The CDR3 extends over 13 amino acids. The CDR3, as DNA: TGTGCCAGCAGCTTGGAGGGGAACACTGAAGCTTTCTTT. Encoded protein: CASSLEGNTEAFF. Complete variable domain (other parts from reference TRBV7-9 and TRBJ1-1): DTGVSQNPRHKITKRGQNVTFRCDPISEHNRLYWYRQTLGQGPEFLTYFQNEAQLEKSRLLSDRFSAERPKGSFSTLEIQRTEQGDSAMYLCASSLEGNTEAFFGQGTRLTVV.

The J gene is TRBJ2-3, the V gene TRBV5-1; 9 positions match TRBD1. The CDR3 extends over 18 amino acids. CDR1 is SGHRS, CDR2 YFSETQ, per germline. Trimming cost V 0 bases and J 6 bases; bases outside gene matches: 14. For the CDR3, the DNA is TGCGCCAGCAGCTTGGTCGGACAGGGGATATCGTGGGTGGATACGCAGTATTTT. This gives the protein CASSLVGQGISWVDTQYF.

The chain links TRBV7-6 to TRBJ2-5, with 8 bases identical to TRBD2. This CDR3 comprises 15 residues. CDR1 is SGHVS and CDR2 is FNYEAQ in the germline V gene. V trimming: 5 bases; J trimming: 2 bases; junction bases outside the gene matches: 7. The DNA for the CDR3 is TGTGCCAGCAGCCTCCCGCCTAGCGGGCAAGAGACCCAGTACTTC. Translating it yields CASSLPPSGQETQYF.

The chain has TRBV19 and TRBJ1-2, with 7 bases that match TRBD1. Trimming at V came to 1 base and at J to 8 bases, leaving 13 bases not matched to a gene. The CDR3 has 16 residues. CDR1 is LNHDA, CDR2 SQIVND, per germline (reference sequence). The CDR3 region has the DNA TGTGCCAGTAGTATAGCGGGCCCGGTAACAGGGGACGGCTACACCTTC. Translating it yields CASSIAGPVTGDGYTF.

This clone was found once. The chain recombines TRBV2 with TRBJ2-1; TRBD2 is a possible D gene (5 bases). The germline gives CDR1 SNHLY, CDR2 FYNNEI. The germline V and J ends were trimmed by 1 base and 1 base, with 11 bases remaining between them. This CDR3 spans 16 amino acids. CDR3 region: CASSEEVRGSYNEQFF. The DNA of the CDR3 is TGTGCCAGCAGTGAAGAGGTTCGAGGGTCCTACAATGAGCAGTTCTTC.

The CDR3 sequence: CASSHLAGSTDTQYF. CDR3 nucleotide sequence: TGTGCCAGTAGCCACCTAGCGGGGTCCACAGATACGCAGTATTTT. This chain links TRBV19 with TRBJ2-3; 9 bases are shared with TRBD2. Germline V lookup: CDR1 LNHDA, CDR2 SQIVND (reference sequence). The CDR3 contains 15 residues. Trimming cost V 6 bases and J 2 bases; bases outside gene matches: 6.

The chain joins TRBV6-1 to TRBJ1-1, with a weak D call TRBD1 (5 bases). V was pared by 3 bases and J by 7 bases, with 12 bases between. This CDR3 is built from 13 residues. Germline V CDR1 and CDR2: MNHNS, SASEGT. The CDR3: CASSDWGGLEAFF. DNA for the CDR3: TGTGCCAGCAGTGATTGGGGGGGTCTTGAAGCTTTCTTT.

In its sample, this clone was seen once. The chain combines TRBV19 with TRBJ1-2; D is undetermined. The CDR3 totals 14 residues. Between the trimmed V and J ends, which lost 0 bases and 3 bases, there was a span of 8 bases. Germline CDR1 reads LNHDA; CDR2 reads SQIVND (reference sequence). CDR3 nucleotide sequence: TGTGCCAGTAGTATAGAGAACAACGACTATGGCTACACCTTC. This sequence encodes CASSIENNDYGYTF.

This clone was seen a few times. This chain links TRBV7-2 with TRBJ1-1, with D perhaps matching TRBD1 (5 bases). Germline CDR1 and CDR2: SGHTA and FQGNSA. V was clipped by 2 bases and J by 0 bases, with 19 bases between them. CDR3 size: 18 residues. The CDR3 reads CASSLSAGTYYMNTEAFF. CDR3 DNA: TGTGCCAGCAGCTTATCAGCAGGGACTTACTATATGAACACTGAAGCTTTCTTT.

This clone occurred once. The V gene is TRBV9, the J gene TRBJ2-1, with TRBD2 matching over 7 bases. The CDR3 has 19 residues. In germline, CDR1 is SGDLS, CDR2 YYNGEE. The V and J ends lost 5 bases and 0 bases, in that order; junction bases with no gene match: 17. This chain's CDR3 is CASSTPGLGVGSSYNEQFF. The CDR3 DNA reads TGTGCCAGCAGTACCCCCGGACTAGGGGTCGGAAGCTCCTACAATGAGCAGTTCTTC. The full variable domain, in which reference TRBV9 and TRBJ2-1 provide the parts outside the CDR3, is DSGVTQTPKHLITATGQRVTLRCSPRSGDLSVYWYQQSLDQGLQFLIQYYNGEERAKGNILERFSAQQFPDLHSELNLSSLELGDSALYFCASSTPGLGVGSSYNEQFFGPGTRLTVL.

The V call is TRBV13, the J call TRBJ2-3; 7 bases are shared with TRBD1. This CDR3 comprises 16 residues. CDR1 is PRHDT and CDR2 is FYEKMQ in the germline V gene (reference sequence). The V and J ends lost 1 base and 2 bases, in that order; junction bases with no gene match: 6. CDR3 in amino acids: CASSLAGTENTDTQYF. As DNA, the CDR3 is TGTGCCAGCAGCTTAGCCGGGACAGAGAACACAGATACGCAGTATTTT.

The J gene is TRBJ2-5, the V gene TRBV27; possibly TRBD2 for D (5 bases). The germline CDR1 and CDR2 sequences are MNHEY and SMNVEV (reference sequence). The CDR3 spans 14 residues. V was cut by 2 bases and J by 5 bases, with 12 bases left in between. CDR3 DNA: TGTGCCAGCAGTTTAGGGCCTCCGGGGGAGACCCAGTACTTC. Translation gives CASSLGPPGETQYF.

This chain uses TRBV6-5 with TRBJ2-7, with TRBD1 identical over 9 bases. This CDR3 has 15 amino acids. After removal of 2 bases from V and 5 bases from J, the junction contained 7 bases not matched to a gene. CDR1 and CDR2 (germline): MNHEY, SVGAGI. The CDR3 DNA is TGTGCCAGCAGTTACCCGGGACAGGGAGAACACGAGCAGTACTTC. As protein: CASSYPGQGEHEQYF.

The chain is built from TRBV13 and TRBJ1-1, with D uncertain. There are 14 residues in the CDR3. Trimming pared 6 bases from V and 1 base from J, leaving 12 bases between. The germline V gene encodes CDR1 PRHDT and CDR2 FYEKMQ (reference sequence). CDR3 region: CASRESGENTEAFF. The CDR3 DNA sequence: TGTGCCAGCAGAGAAAGCGGGGAGAACACTGAAGCTTTCTTT.

The chain carries TRBV5-1 and TRBJ2-7; D not certain. The V and J ends lost 0 bases and 5 bases respectively, with 6 bases between them. Germline V gene data show CDR1 as SGHRS and CDR2 as YFSETQ. This CDR3 contains 12 residues. This CDR3 is CASSLGSDEQYF. The CDR3 DNA reads TGCGCCAGCAGCTTGGGTAGTGACGAGCAGTACTTC.

V usage is TRBV29-1 and J usage is TRBJ2-1; 7 bases map to TRBD2. The CDR3 length is 12 residues. Germline V gives CDR1 SQVTM, CDR2 ANQGSEA. Germline trimming cut 4 bases from V and 9 bases from J; bases unmatched to any gene: 6. The CDR3 here is CSVGSGEGEQFF. CDR3 in DNA: TGCAGCGTTGGTTCCGGGGAGGGTGAGCAGTTCTTC.